This entry lists 5 T cell receptor beta chains sequenced from one sample in a study of circulating CD8 cells and anti-PD-1 response in melanoma. From live CD3+CD8+TCRalphabeta+ cells, four PD-1 and/or TIGIT subsets were sorted. Using approximately 16 ng of total RNA, TCR libraries were made with the QIAseq Immune Repertoire TCR panel. TCRdb reanalysed the reads using MiXCR and keeps one entry per CDR3 protein. The sample lists over a thousand distinct CDR3 sequences, approximately 8.4% occurring once. The specimen was CD8+ T cells from PBMCs, collected at baseline or after one month of anti-PD-1 therapy (not recorded which). These receptors were collected from a human donor with melanoma.

This clonotype is classed as medium-sized (0.01 to 0.1%). The junction and the germline gene differ at one end; a read error may be behind it. The chain couples TRBV7-3 to TRBJ2-2; perhaps D is TRBD1 or TRBD2 (6 bases each). The CDR3 sequence is 16 residues long. The germline gives CDR1 SGHTA, CDR2 FQGTGA. For the CDR3, the DNA is TGTGCCAGCAGCCCGACCCCACAGGGAAACACCGGGGGGCTGTTTTTT. Translated, it gives CASSPTPQGNTGGLFF.

The chain combines TRBV30 with TRBJ2-3; TRBD2 might be the D (6 bases). V was clipped by 0 bases and J by 2 bases, with 9 bases between them. The CDR3 loop spans 14 amino acids. Germline V gene sequence: CDR1 GTSNPN, CDR2 SVGIG (reference sequence). The CDR3 DNA sequence: TGTGCCTGGAGTGTCGGCGGGGACACAGATACGCAGTATTTT. Amino acids: CAWSVGGDTDTQYF.

In its sample, this clonotype ranks as medium-sized. This rearrangement joins TRBV19 to TRBJ1-1; possible D gene TRBD1, 5 bases. The CDR3 totals 13 residues. With 1 base removed from V and 4 bases from J, the gap between germline ends came to 7 bases. Germline CDR1 reads LNHDA; CDR2 reads SQIVND (reference sequence). The CDR3 DNA reads as TGTGCCAGTAGTATAGTCGACAGCACTGAAGCTTTCTTT. Protein product: CASSIVDSTEAFF.

By share, this clonotype ranks as medium-sized. J is TRBJ2-7 and V is TRBV20-1; maybe TRBD2 (6 bases). Per the germline V gene, CDR1 is DFQATT and CDR2 is SNEGSKA (reference sequence). The CDR3 length is 14 residues. The V end was cut by 2 bases, the J end by 3 bases, with 14 bases between. As DNA, the CDR3 is TGCAGTGCTAGATTGGGACTCGATTACTACGAGCAGTACTTC. This encodes CSARLGLDYYEQYF.

This clonotype is classed as large. The chain recombines TRBV27 with TRBJ1-5; 10 bases are a match to TRBD1. Germline V gene sequence: CDR1 MNHEY, CDR2 SMNVEV (reference sequence). After removal of 0 bases from V and 4 bases from J, the junction contained 6 bases not matched to a gene. The CDR3 sequence is 17 residues long. This CDR3 is CASSLSPTGGLNQPQHF. For the CDR3, the DNA is TGTGCCAGCAGTTTATCCCCGACAGGGGGCTTGAATCAGCCCCAGCATTTT.